The clone carrying this T cell receptor beta chain was seen only a few times. Its antigen is undetermined. The source of the sample is a study of cytomegalovirus exposure and HLA in healthy donors. As for the study in general: Of approximately 400 genotyped donors, 65% to 85% clustered with self-reported Caucasian donors. The study, taken as a whole, reports: Further analysis, carried out later, found HLA-associated TCR beta chains more clonally expanded than equally common other chains. Analysis was carried out at a later point, and it linked a missense DCLRE1C variant to TCR beta V- and J-gene trimming. The authors confirmed in vitro that a few CMV-associated chains were specific for CMV antigens.

The CDR3 has 13 residues. Germline V gene data show CDR1 as SGHTA and CDR2 as FQGTGA. V lost 2 bases, J lost 4 bases, and 8 bases lay in between. Primers: 60 Vbeta forward and 13 Jbeta reverse. Profiling relied on immunoSEQ multiplex PCR, and the TCRdb table lists in-frame clones only, not all of them. The sample consists of 200,000 or so clones, approximately 70% of them appearing once. The source is a man aged 35-49 years in good health and CMV-seropositive. The sample was PBMCs. The chain combines TRBV7-3 with TRBJ2-5; D might be TRBD1 (6 bases). CDR3 in amino acids: CASSLGQRETQYF. In nucleotides, the CDR3 is TGTGCCAGCAGCTTAGGACAGCGAGAGACCCAGTACTTC.